This is a list of T cell receptor beta chains from one sample in a study of chemoradiotherapy in HPV16-positive cancers. Method: immunoSEQ multiplex PCR; TCRdb's copy keeps in-frame clones and lacks some. The sample holds about 4,300 clones, roughly 80% seen once. This material consisted of tumor tissue, taken from a patient who underwent chemoradiotherapy. All receptors derive from a human donor with HPV-associated anogenital cancer. Each CDR3 is given with its conserved first and last residue. Fields, in order: CDR3 length, clone size, J gene, D gene, V gene, CDR3 protein, CDR3 DNA. D genes are given only for firm matches. Size is omitted from some rows. Given values are once, few, many or a class for expanded clones.

>13|NA|TRBJ1-5|NA|TRBV27
CASSFGSLQPQHF
TGTGCCAGCAGTTTTGGTAGTTTGCAGCCCCAGCATTTT
>14|NA|TRBJ2-5|TRBD2|TRBV5-1
CASSLAGGQETQYF
TGCGCCAGCAGCTTAGCGGGAGGGCAAGAGACCCAGTACTTC
>11|NA|TRBJ2-1|NA|TRBV20-1
CSARDYNEQFF
TGCAGTGCTAGGGACTACAATGAGCAGTTCTTC
>16|NA|TRBJ2-2|TRBD2|TRBV4-1
CASSPDSGRAPGELFF
TGCGCCAGCAGCCCCGATAGCGGGAGGGCCCCCGGGGAGCTGTTTTTT
>15|NA|TRBJ2-5|TRBD1|TRBV5-1
CASSLTGARVETQYF
TGCGCCAGCAGCTTAACAGGGGCGCGGGTAGAGACCCAGTACTTC
>16|NA|TRBJ2-7|NA|TRBV27
CASSVALATTRDEQYF
TGTGCCAGCTCTGTCGCCCTAGCAACCACCAGAGACGAGCAGTACTTC
>13|NA|TRBJ1-5|TRBD1|TRBV27
CASTTDRGQPQHF
TGTGCCAGCACTACAGACAGGGGTCAGCCCCAGCATTTT
>12|NA|TRBJ2-5|NA|TRBV6-5
CASSKSKETQYF
TGTGCCAGCAGCAAAAGCAAAGAGACCCAGTACTTC
>13|few|TRBJ2-7|NA|TRBV6-1
CASSEVQGVEQYF
TGTGCCAGCAGTGAAGTCCAAGGAGTCGAGCAGTACTTC
>11|NA|TRBJ1-4|NA|TRBV29-1
CSVDGVGKLFF
TGCAGCGTTGATGGGGTCGGAAAACTGTTTTTT
>13|few|TRBJ1-1|NA|TRBV5-1
CASSSQGDTEAFF
TGCGCCAGCAGCTCCCAAGGGGACACTGAAGCTTTCTTT
>13|NA|TRBJ1-1|NA|TRBV7-9
CASSKNPTSEAFF
TGTGCCAGCAGCAAAAACCCAACATCTGAAGCTTTCTTT
>15|NA|TRBJ2-3|TRBD2|TRBV6-1
CASSSTSGSPDTQYF
TGTGCCAGCAGTTCAACTAGCGGGAGCCCAGATACGCAGTATTTT
>16|NA|TRBJ2-5|NA|TRBV28
CATHPPVGGEGETQYF
TGTGCCACCCACCCCCCCGTTGGGGGAGAGGGAGAGACCCAGTACTTC
>17|NA|TRBJ2-1|TRBD1|TRBV10-3
CAISLRDRGQSYNEQFF
TGTGCCATCAGTCTCCGGGACAGGGGGCAATCCTACAATGAGCAGTTCTTC
>19|NA|TRBJ2-3|TRBD2|TRBV4-1
CASSQVTSGGSIFTDTQYF
TGCGCCAGCAGCCAAGTGACTAGCGGGGGGTCAATCTTCACAGATACGCAGTATTTT
>14|once|TRBJ2-1|TRBD1|TRBV28
CASSRDRGSDEQFF
TGTGCCAGCAGCCGGGACAGGGGCTCGGATGAGCAGTTCTTC
>14|NA|TRBJ2-3|NA|TRBV10-3
CALKKEQAADTQYF
TGTGCCCTAAAAAAAGAGCAGGCTGCAGATACGCAGTATTTT
>13|NA|TRBJ1-2|NA|TRBV6-1
CASSEFREGGYTF
TGTGCCAGCAGTGAATTCCGGGAGGGAGGCTACACCTTC
>13|NA|TRBJ2-7|NA|TRBV2
CASREGSSYEQYF
TGTGCCAGCAGAGAAGGGTCATCCTACGAGCAGTACTTC
>15|NA|TRBJ2-1|TRBD1|TRBV28
CASSASGQGYNEQFF
TGTGCCAGCAGTGCTAGTGGACAGGGCTACAATGAGCAGTTCTTC
>15|NA|TRBJ2-1|NA|TRBV6-5
CASSRRGLANNEQFF
TGTGCCAGCAGTAGAAGGGGGCTAGCGAACAATGAGCAGTTCTTC
>14|few|TRBJ1-5|NA|TRBV4-1
CASSQEGEGEAQHF
TGCGCCAGCAGCCAAGAAGGGGAGGGGGAGGCCCAGCATTTT
>15|NA|TRBJ1-2|NA|TRBV7-8
CASSLAQDSNYGYTF
TGTGCCAGCAGCTTAGCGCAGGACAGTAACTATGGCTACACCTTC
>11|NA|TRBJ1-5|NA|TRBV6-6
CAGGDNQPQHF
TGTGCCGGAGGGGACAATCAGCCCCAGCATTTT
>16|NA|TRBJ2-5|NA|TRBV2
CASSEVPPLYQETQYF
TGTGCCAGCAGTGAAGTACCCCCCTTGTACCAAGAGACCCAGTACTTC
>15|NA|TRBJ1-4|NA|TRBV6-6
CASSHHRATNEKLFF
TGTGCCAGCAGTCACCACAGAGCAACTAATGAAAAACTGTTTTTT
>14|NA|TRBJ2-5|NA|TRBV11-2
CASSLAYREETQYF
TGTGCCAGCAGCTTAGCCTACAGGGAAGAGACCCAGTACTTC
>15|NA|TRBJ2-7|TRBD1|TRBV13
CASRPRQGKFYEQYF
TGTGCCAGCAGGCCCCGACAGGGGAAGTTTTACGAGCAGTACTTC
>14|once|TRBJ1-4|NA|TRBV7-9
CASSLRAGEEKLFF
TGTGCCAGCAGCTTAAGGGCAGGGGAGGAAAAACTGTTTTTT
>15|NA|TRBJ1-4|NA|TRBV14
CASSQVKRAREKLFF
TGTGCCAGCAGCCAAGTGAAGAGGGCGCGTGAAAAACTGTTTTTT
>16|NA|TRBJ1-6|NA|TRBV7-2
CASSLGGGSYNSPLHF
TGTGCCAGCAGCTTAGGGGGGGGTTCCTATAATTCACCCCTCCACTTT
>13|NA|TRBJ2-1|TRBD1|TRBV5-6
CASSLTGEDEQFF
TGTGCCAGCAGCCTGACAGGGGAGGATGAGCAGTTCTTC
>15|NA|TRBJ1-4|NA|TRBV27
CASSLFGTANEKLFF
TGTGCCAGCAGTTTATTCGGGACTGCTAATGAAAAACTGTTTTTT
>19|NA|TRBJ2-5|NA|TRBV4-1
CASSLHTGLLMAPQETQYF
TGCGCCAGCAGCCTTCATACGGGACTTTTAATGGCACCCCAAGAGACCCAGTACTTC
>14|NA|TRBJ1-1|NA|TRBV9
CASSVLGAETEAFF
TGTGCCAGCAGCGTATTGGGGGCCGAAACTGAAGCTTTCTTT
>15|NA|TRBJ1-2|NA|TRBV4-2
CASSLRLGGDYGYTF
TGTGCCAGCAGCCTCAGATTGGGTGGGGACTATGGCTACACCTTC
>18|NA|TRBJ2-2|TRBD1|TRBV15
CATSREVGRTGLSGELFF
TGTGCCACCAGCAGAGAGGTGGGGAGGACAGGGTTGTCCGGGGAGCTGTTTTTT
>18|NA|TRBJ1-6|NA|TRBV2
CASSELKYLSSYNSPLHF
TGTGCCAGCAGTGAATTGAAGTACTTGAGCTCCTATAATTCACCCCTCCACTTT
>14|NA|TRBJ1-6|NA|TRBV6-5
CASSRTAHNSPLHF
TGTGCCAGCTCCCGTACAGCACACAATTCACCCCTCCACTTT
>16|NA|TRBJ1-2|NA|TRBV7-9
CASSSPDSPYSYGYTF
TGTGCCAGCAGCTCACCTGACAGCCCTTATTCCTATGGCTACACCTTC
>12|NA|TRBJ2-2|NA|TRBV4-1
CASSQQDGELFF
TGCGCCAGCAGCCAACAGGACGGGGAGCTGTTTTTT
>13|few|TRBJ1-5|NA|TRBV18
CASSPSSNQPQHF
TGTGCCAGCTCACCAAGCAGCAATCAGCCCCAGCATTTT
>16|NA|TRBJ2-1|NA|TRBV7-2
CASSLMARGSYNEQFF
TGTGCCAGCAGCTTAATGGCTCGGGGGTCCTACAATGAGCAGTTCTTC
>18|NA|TRBJ2-1|NA|TRBV5-4
CASSLSVAALNSYNEQFF
TGTGCCAGCAGCTTGTCCGTAGCAGCCCTAAACTCCTACAATGAGCAGTTCTTC
>18|large|TRBJ2-7|TRBD2|TRBV4-2
CASSQAPLAGGPGYEQYF
TGTGCCAGCAGCCAAGCCCCCTTAGCGGGAGGGCCGGGCTACGAGCAGTACTTC
>13|NA|TRBJ1-2|TRBD1|TRBV27
CASSAGTGRGYTF
TGTGCCAGCAGTGCCGGGACAGGGCGAGGCTACACCTTC
>18|NA|TRBJ2-3|NA|TRBV14
CASSQERFGSSPPHTQYF
TGTGCCAGCAGCCAAGAGCGGTTCGGGTCTTCCCCGCCCCATACGCAGTATTTT
>17|NA|TRBJ2-1|TRBD2|TRBV11-2
CASSLVARGGSYNEQFF
TGTGCCAGCAGCTTAGTAGCCCGGGGGGGCTCCTACAATGAGCAGTTCTTC
>13|NA|TRBJ2-7|NA|TRBV5-6
CASSFVAGNEQYF
TGTGCCAGCAGCTTTGTGGCGGGAAACGAGCAGTACTTC
>14|NA|TRBJ2-5|NA|TRBV9
CASSGRDNQETQYF
TGTGCCAGCAGCGGCCGGGACAACCAAGAGACCCAGTACTTC
>14|few|TRBJ2-1|TRBD2|TRBV29-1
CSVVRGGAGSGQFF
TGCAGCGTTGTTCGCGGGGGGGCCGGGTCAGGGCAGTTCTTC
>13|NA|TRBJ1-2|NA|TRBV6-1
CAMTPGLDDGYTF
TGTGCCATGACCCCAGGGTTGGACGATGGCTACACCTTC